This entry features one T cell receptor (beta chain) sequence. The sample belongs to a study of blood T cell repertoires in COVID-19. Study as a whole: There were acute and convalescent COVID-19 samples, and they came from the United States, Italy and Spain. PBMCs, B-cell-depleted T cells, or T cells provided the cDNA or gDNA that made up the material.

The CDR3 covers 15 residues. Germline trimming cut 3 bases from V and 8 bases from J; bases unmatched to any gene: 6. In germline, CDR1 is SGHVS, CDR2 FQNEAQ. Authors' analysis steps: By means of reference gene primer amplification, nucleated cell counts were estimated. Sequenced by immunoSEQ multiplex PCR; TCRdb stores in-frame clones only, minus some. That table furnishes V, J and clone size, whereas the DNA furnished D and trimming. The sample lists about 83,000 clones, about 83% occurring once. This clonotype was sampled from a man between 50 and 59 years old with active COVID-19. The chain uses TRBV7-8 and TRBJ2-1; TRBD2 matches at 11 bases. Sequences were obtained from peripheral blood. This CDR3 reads CASSLASGGWDEQFF. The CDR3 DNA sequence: TGTGCCAGCAGCTTGGCTAGCGGGGGGTGGGATGAGCAGTTCTTC.